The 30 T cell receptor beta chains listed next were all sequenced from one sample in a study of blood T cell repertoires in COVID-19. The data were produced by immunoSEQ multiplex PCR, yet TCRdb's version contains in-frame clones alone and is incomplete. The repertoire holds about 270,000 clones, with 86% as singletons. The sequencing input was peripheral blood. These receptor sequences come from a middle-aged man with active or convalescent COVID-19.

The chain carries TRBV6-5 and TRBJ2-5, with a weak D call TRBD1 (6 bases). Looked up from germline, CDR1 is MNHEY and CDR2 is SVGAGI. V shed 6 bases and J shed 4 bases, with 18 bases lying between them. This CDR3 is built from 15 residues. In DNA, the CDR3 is TGTGCCAGCAGCCATCCCCGGATAGGGGGAGAGACCCAGTACTTC. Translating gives CASSHPRIGGETQYF.

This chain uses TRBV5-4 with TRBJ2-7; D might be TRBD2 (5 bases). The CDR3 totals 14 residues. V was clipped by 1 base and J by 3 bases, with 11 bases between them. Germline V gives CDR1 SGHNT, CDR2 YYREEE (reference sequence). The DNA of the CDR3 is TGTGCCAGCAGCTTGTTAGGTGGAGGCTACGAGCAGTACTTC. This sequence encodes CASSLLGGGYEQYF.

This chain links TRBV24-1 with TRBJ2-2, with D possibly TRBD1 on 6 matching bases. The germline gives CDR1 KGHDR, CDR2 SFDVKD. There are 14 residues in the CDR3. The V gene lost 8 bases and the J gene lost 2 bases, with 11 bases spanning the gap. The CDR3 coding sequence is TGTGCCACCAATCCGGGACACAACACCGGGGAGCTGTTTTTT. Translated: CATNPGHNTGELFF.

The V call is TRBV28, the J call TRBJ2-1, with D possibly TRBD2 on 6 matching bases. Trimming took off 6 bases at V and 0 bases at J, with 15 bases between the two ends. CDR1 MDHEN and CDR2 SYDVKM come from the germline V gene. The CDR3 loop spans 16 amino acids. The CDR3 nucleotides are TGTGCCAGCAGATCTACAGACGGGAGCTCCTACAATGAGCAGTTCTTC. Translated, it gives CASRSTDGSSYNEQFF.

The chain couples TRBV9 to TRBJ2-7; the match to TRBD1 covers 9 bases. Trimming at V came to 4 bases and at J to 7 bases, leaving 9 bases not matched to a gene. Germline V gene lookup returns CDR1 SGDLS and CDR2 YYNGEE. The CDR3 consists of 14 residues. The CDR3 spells CASSPRTGAGEQYF. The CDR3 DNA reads TGTGCCAGCAGCCCAAGGACAGGGGCCGGTGAGCAGTACTTC.

The CDR3 coding sequence is TGTGCCAGCAGCAACCAACCGGGACAGGGTGCTGAAGCTTTCTTT. Translated, it gives CASSNQPGQGAEAFF. The gene calls are TRBV7-9 and TRBJ1-1, with 9 bases fitting TRBD1. Germline loops: CDR1 SEHNR, CDR2 FQNEAQ (reference sequence). CDR3 length: 15 residues. V gave up 5 bases and J gave up 6 bases; unmatched junction bases: 10.

This CDR3 is CASSLTGQAANYGYTF. CDR3 DNA: TGCGCCAGCAGCTTGACGGGACAGGCAGCTAACTATGGCTACACCTTC. J is TRBJ1-2 and V is TRBV5-1; TRBD1 matches at 8 bases. Germline V gene lookup returns CDR1 SGHRS and CDR2 YFSETQ. Trimming at V came to 1 base and at J to 0 bases, leaving 5 bases not matched to a gene. The CDR3 extends over 16 amino acids.

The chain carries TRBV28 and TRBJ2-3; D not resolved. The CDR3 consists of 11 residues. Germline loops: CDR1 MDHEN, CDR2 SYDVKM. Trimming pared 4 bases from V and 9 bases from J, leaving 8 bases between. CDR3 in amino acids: CASSSRSTQYF. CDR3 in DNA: TGTGCCAGCAGTTCCCGAAGCACGCAGTATTTT.

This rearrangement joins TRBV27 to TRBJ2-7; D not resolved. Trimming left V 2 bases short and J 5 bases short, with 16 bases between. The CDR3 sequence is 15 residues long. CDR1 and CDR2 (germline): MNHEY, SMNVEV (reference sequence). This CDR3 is CASSLSSPNLDEQYF. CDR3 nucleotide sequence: TGTGCCAGCAGTTTAAGCTCACCTAATCTAGACGAGCAGTACTTC.

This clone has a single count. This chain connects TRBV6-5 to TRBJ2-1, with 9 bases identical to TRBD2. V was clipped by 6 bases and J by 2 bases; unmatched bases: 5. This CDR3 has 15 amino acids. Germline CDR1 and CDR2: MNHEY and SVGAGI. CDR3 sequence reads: CASRITSGPYNEQFF. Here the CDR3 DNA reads TGTGCCAGCAGAATAACTAGCGGGCCCTACAATGAGCAGTTCTTC.

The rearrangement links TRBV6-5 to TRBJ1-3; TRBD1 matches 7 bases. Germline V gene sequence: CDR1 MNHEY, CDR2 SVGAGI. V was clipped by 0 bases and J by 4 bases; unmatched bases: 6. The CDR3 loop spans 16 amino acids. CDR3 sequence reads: CASSYSARGVGNTIYF. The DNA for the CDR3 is TGTGCCAGCAGTTACTCAGCCAGGGGGGTAGGAAACACCATATATTTT.

CDR3 amino acids: CASSLVQGETQYF. The CDR3 region has the DNA TGTGCCAGCAGCTTGGTACAGGGGGAGACCCAGTACTTC. The gene calls are TRBV7-2 and TRBJ2-5, with 7 positions matching TRBD1. The CDR3 sequence is 13 residues long. The J segment lost 5 bases and the V segment lost 3 bases, leaving 3 bases of the junction unmatched. Germline V gene data show CDR1 as SGHTA and CDR2 as FQGNSA.

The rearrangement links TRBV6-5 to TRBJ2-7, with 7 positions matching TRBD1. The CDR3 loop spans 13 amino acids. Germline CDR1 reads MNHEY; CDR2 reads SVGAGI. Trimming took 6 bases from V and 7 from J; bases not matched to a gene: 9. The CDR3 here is CASRTETGIEQYF. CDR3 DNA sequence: TGTGCCAGCAGAACCGAGACAGGGATTGAGCAGTACTTC.

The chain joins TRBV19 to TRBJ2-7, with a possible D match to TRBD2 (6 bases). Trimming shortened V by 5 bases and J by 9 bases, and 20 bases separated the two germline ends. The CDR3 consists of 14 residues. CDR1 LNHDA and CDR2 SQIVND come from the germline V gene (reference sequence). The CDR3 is CASSLTSRASSQYF. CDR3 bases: TGTGCCAGTAGTCTGACTAGTCGCGCATCTTCGCAGTACTTC.

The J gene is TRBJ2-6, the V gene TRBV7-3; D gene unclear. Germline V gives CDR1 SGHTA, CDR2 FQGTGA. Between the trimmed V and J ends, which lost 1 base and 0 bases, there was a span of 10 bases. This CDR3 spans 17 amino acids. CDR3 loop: CASSLMPIDSGANVLTF. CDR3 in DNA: TGTGCCAGCAGCTTAATGCCAATAGACTCTGGGGCCAACGTCCTGACTTTC. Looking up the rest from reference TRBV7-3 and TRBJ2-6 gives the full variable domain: GAGVSQTPSNKVTEKGKYVELRCDPISGHTALYWYRQSLGQGPEFLIYFQGTGAADDSGLPNDRFFAVRPEGSVSTLKIQRTERGDSAVYLCASSLMPIDSGANVLTFGAGSRLTVL.

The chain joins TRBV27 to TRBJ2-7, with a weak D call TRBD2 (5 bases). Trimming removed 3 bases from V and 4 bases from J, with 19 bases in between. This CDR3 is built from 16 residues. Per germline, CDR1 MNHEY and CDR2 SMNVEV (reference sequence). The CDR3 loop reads CASSFRADSWTYEQYF. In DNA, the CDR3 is TGTGCCAGCAGTTTCCGGGCGGATTCTTGGACTTACGAGCAGTACTTC.

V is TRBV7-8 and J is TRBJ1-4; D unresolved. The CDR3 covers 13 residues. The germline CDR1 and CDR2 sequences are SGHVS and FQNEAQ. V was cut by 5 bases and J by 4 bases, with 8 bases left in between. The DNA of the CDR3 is TGTGCCAGCAGCCGGGAGTTTAATGAAAAACTGTTTTTT. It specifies CASSREFNEKLFF. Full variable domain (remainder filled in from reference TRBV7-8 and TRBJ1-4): GAGVSQSPRYKVAKRGQDVALRCDPISGHVSLFWYQQALGQGPEFLTYFQNEAQLDKSGLPSDRFFAERPEGSVSTLKIQRTQQEDSAVYLCASSREFNEKLFFGSGTQLSVL.

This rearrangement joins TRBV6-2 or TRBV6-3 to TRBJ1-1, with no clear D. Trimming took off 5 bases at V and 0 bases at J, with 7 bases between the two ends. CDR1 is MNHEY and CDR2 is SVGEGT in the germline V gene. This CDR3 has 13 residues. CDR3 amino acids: CASSLVVNTEAFF. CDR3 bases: TGTGCCAGCAGTCTAGTGGTGAACACTGAAGCTTTCTTT.

This CDR3 reads CAITGGYYGYTF. In DNA, the CDR3 is TGTGCCATCACGGGGGGGTACTATGGCTACACCTTC. V is TRBV19 and J is TRBJ1-2; the D gene is possibly TRBD1 (5 bases). The CDR3 consists of 12 residues. CDR1 is LNHDA and CDR2 is SQIVND in the germline V gene (reference sequence). With 10 bases removed from V and 3 bases from J, the gap between germline ends came to 12 bases.

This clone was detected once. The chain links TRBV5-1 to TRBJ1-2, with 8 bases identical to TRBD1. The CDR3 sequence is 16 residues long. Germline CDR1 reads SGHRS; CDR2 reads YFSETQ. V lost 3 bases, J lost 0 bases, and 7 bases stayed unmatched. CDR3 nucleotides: TGCGCCAGCAGCTCGGGACAGGAGAGGGCTAACTATGGCTACACCTTC. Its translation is CASSSGQERANYGYTF.

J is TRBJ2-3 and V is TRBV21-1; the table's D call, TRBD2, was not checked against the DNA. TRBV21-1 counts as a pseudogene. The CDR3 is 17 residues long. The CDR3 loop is CASSIKRTSGSTDTQYF. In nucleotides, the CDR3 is TGTGCCAGCAGCATTAAACGGACTAGCGGGAGCACAGATACGCAGTATTTT.

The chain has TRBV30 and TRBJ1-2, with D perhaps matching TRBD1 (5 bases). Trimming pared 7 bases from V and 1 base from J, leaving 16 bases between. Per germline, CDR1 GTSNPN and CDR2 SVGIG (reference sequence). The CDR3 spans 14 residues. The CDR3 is CASATGTYNYGYTF. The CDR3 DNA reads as TGTGCCTCAGCGACGGGGACTTATAACTATGGCTACACCTTC.

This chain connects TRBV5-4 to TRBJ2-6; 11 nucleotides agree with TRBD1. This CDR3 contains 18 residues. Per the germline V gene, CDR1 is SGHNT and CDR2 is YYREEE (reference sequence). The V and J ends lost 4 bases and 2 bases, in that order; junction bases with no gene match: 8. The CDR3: CASSRGTGGYTGANVLTF. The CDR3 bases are TGTGCCAGCAGCAGGGGGACAGGGGGATATACTGGGGCCAACGTCCTGACTTTC.

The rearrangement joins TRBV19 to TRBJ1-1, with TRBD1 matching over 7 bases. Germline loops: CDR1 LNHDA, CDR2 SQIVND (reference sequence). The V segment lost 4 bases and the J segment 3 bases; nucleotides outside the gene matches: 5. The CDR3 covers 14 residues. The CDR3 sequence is CASSRNRGYTEAFF. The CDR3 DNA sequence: TGTGCCAGTAGTAGGAACAGGGGATACACTGAAGCTTTCTTT.

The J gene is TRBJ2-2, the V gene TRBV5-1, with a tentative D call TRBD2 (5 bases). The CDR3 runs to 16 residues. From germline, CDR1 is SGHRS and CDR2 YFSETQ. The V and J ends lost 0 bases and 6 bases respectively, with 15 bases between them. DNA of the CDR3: TGCGCCAGCAGCTTGGTTGGGAGTCGGTTAGCCGGGGAGCTGTTTTTT. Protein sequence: CASSLVGSRLAGELFF.

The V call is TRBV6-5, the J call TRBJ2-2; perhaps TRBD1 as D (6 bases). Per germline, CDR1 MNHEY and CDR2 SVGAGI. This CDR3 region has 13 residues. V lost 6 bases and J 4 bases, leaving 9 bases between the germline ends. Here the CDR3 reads CASRDSSTGELFF. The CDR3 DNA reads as TGTGCCAGCAGGGACAGCAGCACCGGGGAGCTGTTTTTT.

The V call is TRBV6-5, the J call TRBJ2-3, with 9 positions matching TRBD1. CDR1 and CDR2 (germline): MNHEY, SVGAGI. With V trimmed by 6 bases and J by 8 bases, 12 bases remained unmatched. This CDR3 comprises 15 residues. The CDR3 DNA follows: TGTGCCAGCAGCACAGGGGGCGGCATGGGGTTTACGCAGTATTTT. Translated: CASSTGGGMGFTQYF.

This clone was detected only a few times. The CDR3: CASSRLRDSYEQYF. As DNA, the CDR3 is TGTGCCAGCAGCCGCCTTCGGGACAGTTACGAGCAGTACTTC. This sequence joins TRBV6-5 and TRBJ2-7; 7 bases fit TRBD1. Germline V gives CDR1 MNHEY, CDR2 SVGAGI. V lost 6 bases, J lost 4 bases, and 9 bases stayed unmatched. The CDR3 is 14 residues long.

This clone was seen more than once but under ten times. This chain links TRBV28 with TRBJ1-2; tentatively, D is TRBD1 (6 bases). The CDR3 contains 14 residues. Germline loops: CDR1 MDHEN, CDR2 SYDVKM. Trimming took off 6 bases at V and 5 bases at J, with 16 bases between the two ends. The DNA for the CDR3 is TGTGCCAGCAGCCCACGGGGGGCGGGGTATGGCTACACCTTC. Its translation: CASSPRGAGYGYTF.

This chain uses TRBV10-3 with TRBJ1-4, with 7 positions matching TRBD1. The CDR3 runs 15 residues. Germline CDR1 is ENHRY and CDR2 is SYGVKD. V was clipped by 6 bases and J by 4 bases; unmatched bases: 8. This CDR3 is CAIRGDSGDNEKLFF. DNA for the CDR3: TGTGCCATCAGGGGGGACAGTGGGGATAATGAAAAACTGTTTTTT.